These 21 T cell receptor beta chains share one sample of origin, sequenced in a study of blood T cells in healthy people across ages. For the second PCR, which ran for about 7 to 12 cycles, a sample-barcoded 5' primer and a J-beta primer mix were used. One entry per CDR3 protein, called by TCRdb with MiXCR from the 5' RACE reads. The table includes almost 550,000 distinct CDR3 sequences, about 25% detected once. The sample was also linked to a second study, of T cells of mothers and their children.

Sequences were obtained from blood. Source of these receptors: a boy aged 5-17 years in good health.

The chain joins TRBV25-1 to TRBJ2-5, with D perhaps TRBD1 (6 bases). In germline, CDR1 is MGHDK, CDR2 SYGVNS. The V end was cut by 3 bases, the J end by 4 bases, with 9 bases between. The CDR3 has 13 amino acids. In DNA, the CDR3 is TGTGCCAGCAGTGACACAGGGTCAGAGACCCAGTACTTC. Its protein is CASSDTGSETQYF. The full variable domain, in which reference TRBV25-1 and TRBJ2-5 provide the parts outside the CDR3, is EADIYQTPRYLVIGTGKKITLECSQTMGHDKMYWYQQDPGMELHLIHYSYGVNSTEKGDLSSESTVSRIRTEHFPLTLESARPSHTSQYLCASSDTGSETQYFGPGTRLLVL.

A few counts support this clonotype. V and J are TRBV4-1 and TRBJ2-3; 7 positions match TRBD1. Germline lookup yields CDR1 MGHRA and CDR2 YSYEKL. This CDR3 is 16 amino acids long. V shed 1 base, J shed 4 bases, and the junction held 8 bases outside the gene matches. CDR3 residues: CASSQGDSVVADTQYF. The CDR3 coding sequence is TGCGCCAGCAGCCAAGGGGACAGCGTAGTCGCAGATACGCAGTATTTT.

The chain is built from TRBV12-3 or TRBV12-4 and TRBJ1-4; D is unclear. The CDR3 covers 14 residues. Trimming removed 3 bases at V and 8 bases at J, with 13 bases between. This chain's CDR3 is CASSFGPSVEKLFF. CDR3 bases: TGTGCCAGCAGTTTTGGACCTAGCGTCGAAAAACTGTTTTTT.

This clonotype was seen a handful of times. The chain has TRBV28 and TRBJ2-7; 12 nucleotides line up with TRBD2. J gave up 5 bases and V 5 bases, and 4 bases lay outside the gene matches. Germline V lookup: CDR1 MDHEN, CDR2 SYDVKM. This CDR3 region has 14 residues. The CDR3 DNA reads TGTGCCAGCAGTGTGACTAGCGGGAGCAACGAGCAGTACTTC. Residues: CASSVTSGSNEQYF.

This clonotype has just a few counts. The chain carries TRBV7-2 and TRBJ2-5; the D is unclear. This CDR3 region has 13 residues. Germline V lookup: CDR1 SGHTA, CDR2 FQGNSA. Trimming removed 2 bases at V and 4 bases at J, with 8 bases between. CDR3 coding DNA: TGTGCCAGCAGCTTACGGTTTCGAGAGACCCAGTACTTC. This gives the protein CASSLRFRETQYF. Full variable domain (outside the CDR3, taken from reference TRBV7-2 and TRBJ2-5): GAGVSQSPSNKVTEKGKDVELRCDPISGHTALYWYRQSLGQGLEFLIYFQGNSAPDKSGLPSDRFSAERTGGSVSTLTIQRTQQEDSAVYLCASSLRFRETQYFGPGTRLLVL.

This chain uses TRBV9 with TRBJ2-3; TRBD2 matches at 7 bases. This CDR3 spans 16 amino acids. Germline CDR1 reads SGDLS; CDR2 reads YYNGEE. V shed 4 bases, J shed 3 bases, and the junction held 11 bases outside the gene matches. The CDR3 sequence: CASSRSAGEYTDTQYF. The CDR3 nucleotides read TGTGCCAGCAGCCGGTCTGCGGGGGAGTATACAGATACGCAGTATTTT.

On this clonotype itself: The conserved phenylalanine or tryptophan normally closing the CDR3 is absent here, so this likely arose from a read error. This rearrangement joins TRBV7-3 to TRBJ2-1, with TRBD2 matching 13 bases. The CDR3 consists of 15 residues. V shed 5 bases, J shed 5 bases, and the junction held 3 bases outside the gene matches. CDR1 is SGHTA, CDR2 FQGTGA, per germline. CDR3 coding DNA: TGTGCCAGCAGCCGGGGACTAGCGGGGAACAATGAGCAGTTCCTC. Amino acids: CASSRGLAGNNEQFL.

The CDR3 here is CASSQDPGRGSEQFF. The CDR3 DNA reads TGCGCCAGCAGCCAAGATCCCGGGAGGGGCAGTGAGCAGTTCTTC. J is TRBJ2-1 and V is TRBV4-3, with 8 nucleotides matching TRBD2. The CDR3 is made up of 15 amino acids. Germline CDR1 reads LGHNA; CDR2 reads YSLEER. J was trimmed by 9 bases and V by 0 bases; bases with no gene match: 7.

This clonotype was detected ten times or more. CDR3 sequence: CASSLVRGLVVTQYF. As DNA, the CDR3 is TGTGCCAGCAGCTTAGTTCGGGGACTAGTCGTGACCCAGTACTTC. This chain connects TRBV7-9 to TRBJ2-5; TRBD2 aligns across 8 bases. V shed 1 base and J 7 bases; nucleotides not matched to a gene: 8. Germline V gene sequence: CDR1 SEHNR, CDR2 FQNEAQ (reference sequence). CDR3 length: 15 amino acids.

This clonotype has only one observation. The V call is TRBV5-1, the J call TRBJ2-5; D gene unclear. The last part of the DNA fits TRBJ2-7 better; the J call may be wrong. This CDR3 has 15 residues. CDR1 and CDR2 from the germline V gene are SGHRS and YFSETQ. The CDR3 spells CASSLDAGLLCEQYF. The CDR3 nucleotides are TGCGCCAGCAGCTTGGATGCAGGTCTTCTATGCGAGCAGTACTTC.

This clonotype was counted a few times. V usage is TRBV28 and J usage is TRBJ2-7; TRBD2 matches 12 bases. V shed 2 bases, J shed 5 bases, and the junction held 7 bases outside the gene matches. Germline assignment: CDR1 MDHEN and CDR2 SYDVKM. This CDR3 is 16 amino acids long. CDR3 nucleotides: TGTGCCAGCAGTTTAACTAGCGGGGGGATCGACCACGAGCAGTACTTC. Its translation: CASSLTSGGIDHEQYF.

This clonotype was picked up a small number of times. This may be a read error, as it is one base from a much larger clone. The CDR3 loop is CASSPTQGARGYGNTF. The CDR3 DNA is TGTGCCAGCAGCCCAACGCAGGGAGCTCGCGGCTATGGCAACACCTTC. V usage is TRBV12-3 or TRBV12-4 and J usage is TRBJ1-2, with D perhaps matching TRBD1 (5 bases). This CDR3 spans 16 amino acids.

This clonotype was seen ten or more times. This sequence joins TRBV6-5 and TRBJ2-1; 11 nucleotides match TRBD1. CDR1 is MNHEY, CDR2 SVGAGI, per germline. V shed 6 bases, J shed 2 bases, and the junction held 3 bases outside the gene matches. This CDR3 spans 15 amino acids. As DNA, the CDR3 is TGTGCCAGCAGCCGGGGACAGGGGGCCTACAATGAGCAGTTCTTC. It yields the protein CASSRGQGAYNEQFF.

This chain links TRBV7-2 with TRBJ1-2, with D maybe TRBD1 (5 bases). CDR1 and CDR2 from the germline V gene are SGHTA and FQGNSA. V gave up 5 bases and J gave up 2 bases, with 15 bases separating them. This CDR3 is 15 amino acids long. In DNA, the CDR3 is TGTGCCAGCAGCCAGAGACAGATTTTGAACTATGGCTACACCTTC. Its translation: CASSQRQILNYGYTF.

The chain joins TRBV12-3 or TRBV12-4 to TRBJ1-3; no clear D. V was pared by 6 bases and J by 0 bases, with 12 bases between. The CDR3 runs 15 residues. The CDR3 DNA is TGTGCCAGCAGCTCTAGGTTCCTCTCTGGAAACACCATATATTTT. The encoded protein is CASSSRFLSGNTIYF.

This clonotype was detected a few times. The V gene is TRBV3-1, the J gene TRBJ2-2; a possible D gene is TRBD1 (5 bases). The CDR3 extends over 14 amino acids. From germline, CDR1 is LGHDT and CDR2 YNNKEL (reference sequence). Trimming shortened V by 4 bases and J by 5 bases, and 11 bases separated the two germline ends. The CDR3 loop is CASSRIRGTGELFF. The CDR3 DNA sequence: TGTGCCAGCAGCCGAATTAGGGGTACCGGGGAGCTGTTTTTT.

CDR3 coding DNA: TGTGCCAGCAGTGAAGCGCTTCTAGCGGGGGGAAAAGAGACCCAGTACTTC. Residues: CASSEALLAGGKETQYF. The V call is TRBV2, the J call TRBJ2-5, with TRBD2 matching over 11 bases. The J segment lost 3 bases and the V segment lost 0 bases, leaving 6 bases of the junction unmatched. The CDR3 sequence is 17 residues long. In germline, CDR1 is SNHLY, CDR2 FYNNEI.

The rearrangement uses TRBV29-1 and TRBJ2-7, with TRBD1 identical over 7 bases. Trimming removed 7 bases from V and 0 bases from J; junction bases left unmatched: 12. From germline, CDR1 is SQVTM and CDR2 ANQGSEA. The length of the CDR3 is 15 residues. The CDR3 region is CSASSRGRSSYEQYF. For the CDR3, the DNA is TGCAGCGCATCCTCGAGGGGGCGAAGCTCCTACGAGCAGTACTTC.

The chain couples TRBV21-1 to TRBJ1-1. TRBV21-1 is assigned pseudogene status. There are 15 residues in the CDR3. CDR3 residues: CASSIATKAVIEAFF. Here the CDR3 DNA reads TGTGCCAGCAGCATCGCCACTAAGGCGGTGATAGAAGCTTTCTTT.

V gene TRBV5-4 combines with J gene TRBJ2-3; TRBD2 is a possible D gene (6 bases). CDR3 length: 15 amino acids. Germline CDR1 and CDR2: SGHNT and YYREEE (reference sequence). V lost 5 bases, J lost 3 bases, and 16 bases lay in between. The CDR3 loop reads CASSQSGRGTDTQYF. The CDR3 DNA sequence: TGTGCCAGCAGTCAAAGTGGGCGGGGTACAGATACGCAGTATTTT.

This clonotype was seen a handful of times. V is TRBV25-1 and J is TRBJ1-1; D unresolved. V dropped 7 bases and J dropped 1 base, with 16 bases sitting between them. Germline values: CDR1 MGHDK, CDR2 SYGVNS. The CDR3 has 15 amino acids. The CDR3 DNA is TGTGCCAGCATCGGTTGGTGGGGAGCGAACACTGAAGCTTTCTTT. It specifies CASIGWWGANTEAFF.